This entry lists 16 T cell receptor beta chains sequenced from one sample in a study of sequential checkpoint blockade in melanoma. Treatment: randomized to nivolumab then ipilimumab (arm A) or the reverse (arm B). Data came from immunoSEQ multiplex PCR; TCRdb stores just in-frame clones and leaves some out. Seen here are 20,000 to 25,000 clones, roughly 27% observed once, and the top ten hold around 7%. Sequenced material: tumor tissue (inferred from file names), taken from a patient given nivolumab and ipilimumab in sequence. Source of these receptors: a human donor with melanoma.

CDR3 region: CASSPKGYQPQHF. The CDR3 DNA reads TGTGCCAGCAGTCCCAAGGGTTATCAGCCCCAGCATTTT. The V call is TRBV6-8, the J call TRBJ1-5; D is unclear. V was pared by 5 bases and J by 5 bases, with 10 bases between. Germline lookup yields CDR1 MNHGY and CDR2 SAAAGT. The length of the CDR3 is 13 residues.

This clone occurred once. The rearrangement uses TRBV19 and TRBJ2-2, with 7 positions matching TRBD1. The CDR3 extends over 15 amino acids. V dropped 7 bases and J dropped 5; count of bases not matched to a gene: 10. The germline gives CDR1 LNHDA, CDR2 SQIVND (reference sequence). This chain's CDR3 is CASTPGRGLTGELFF. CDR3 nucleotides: TGTGCCAGTACCCCTGGTAGGGGGCTAACCGGGGAGCTGTTTTTT.

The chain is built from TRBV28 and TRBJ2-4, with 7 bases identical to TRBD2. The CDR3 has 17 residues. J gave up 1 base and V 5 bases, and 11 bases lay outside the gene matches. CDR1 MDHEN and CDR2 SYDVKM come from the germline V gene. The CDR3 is CASSPASGRAAKNIQYF. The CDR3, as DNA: TGTGCCAGCAGTCCTGCGTCGGGGAGGGCCGCCAAAAACATTCAGTACTTC.

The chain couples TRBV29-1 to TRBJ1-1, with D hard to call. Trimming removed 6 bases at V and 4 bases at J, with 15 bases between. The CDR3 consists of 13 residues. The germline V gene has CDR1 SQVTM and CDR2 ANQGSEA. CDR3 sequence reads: CSVIRGVSTEAFF. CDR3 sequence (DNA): TGCAGCGTCATTCGTGGGGTCAGCACTGAAGCTTTCTTT.

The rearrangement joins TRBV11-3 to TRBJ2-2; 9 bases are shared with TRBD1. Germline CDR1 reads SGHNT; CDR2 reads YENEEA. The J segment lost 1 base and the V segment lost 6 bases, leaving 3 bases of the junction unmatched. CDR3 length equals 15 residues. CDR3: CASRLGQGNTGELFF. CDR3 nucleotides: TGTGCCAGCAGGTTGGGACAGGGGAACACCGGGGAGCTGTTTTTT. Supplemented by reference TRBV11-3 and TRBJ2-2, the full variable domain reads EAGVVQSPRYKIIEKKQPVAFWCNPISGHNTLYWYLQNLGQGPELLIRYENEEAVDDSQLPKDRFSAERLKGVDSTLKIQPAELGDSAVYLCASRLGQGNTGELFFGEGSRLTVL.

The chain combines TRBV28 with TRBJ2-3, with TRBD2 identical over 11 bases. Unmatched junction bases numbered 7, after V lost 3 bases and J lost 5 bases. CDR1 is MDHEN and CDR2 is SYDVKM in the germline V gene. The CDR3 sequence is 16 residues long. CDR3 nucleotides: TGTGCCAGCAGTTTCCTAGAAGGACTAGCGGGAGATACGCAGTATTTT. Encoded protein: CASSFLEGLAGDTQYF.

CDR3 region: CASSLLLGNEQYF. CDR3 in DNA: TGTGCCAGCAGCTTACTTTTGGGGAACGAGCAGTACTTC. The rearrangement uses TRBV7-1 and TRBJ2-7; no clear D. TRBV7-1 is flagged as an ORF with uncertain function. This CDR3 region has 13 residues. Trimming took off 4 bases at V and 5 bases at J, with 12 bases between the two ends.

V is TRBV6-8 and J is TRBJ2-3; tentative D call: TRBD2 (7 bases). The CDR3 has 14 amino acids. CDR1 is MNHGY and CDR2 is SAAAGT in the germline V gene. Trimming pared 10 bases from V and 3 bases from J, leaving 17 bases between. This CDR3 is CAIRGAQGTDTQYF. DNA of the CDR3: TGTGCCATTCGGGGGGCCCAGGGGACAGATACGCAGTATTTT.

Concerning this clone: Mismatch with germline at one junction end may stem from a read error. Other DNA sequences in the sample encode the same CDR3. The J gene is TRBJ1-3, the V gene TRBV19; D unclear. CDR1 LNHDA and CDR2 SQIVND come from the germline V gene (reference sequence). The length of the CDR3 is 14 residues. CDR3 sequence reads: CASSIGTSGNTIYF. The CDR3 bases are TGTGCCAGTAGTATTGGTACGTCTGGGAACACCATATATTTT.

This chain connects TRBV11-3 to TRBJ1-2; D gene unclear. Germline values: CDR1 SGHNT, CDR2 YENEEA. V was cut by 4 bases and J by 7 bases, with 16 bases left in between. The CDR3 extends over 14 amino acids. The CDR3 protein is CASSSSTAVVGYTF. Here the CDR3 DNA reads TGTGCCAGCAGCTCCTCTACGGCAGTCGTTGGCTACACCTTC.

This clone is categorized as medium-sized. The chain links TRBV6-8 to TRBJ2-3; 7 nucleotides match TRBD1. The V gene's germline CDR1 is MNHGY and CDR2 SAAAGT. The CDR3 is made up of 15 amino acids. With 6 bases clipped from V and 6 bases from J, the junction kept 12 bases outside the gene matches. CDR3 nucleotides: TGTGCCAGCAGAGCTACAGGGGTATATGGGGATACGCAGTATTTT. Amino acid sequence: CASRATGVYGDTQYF.

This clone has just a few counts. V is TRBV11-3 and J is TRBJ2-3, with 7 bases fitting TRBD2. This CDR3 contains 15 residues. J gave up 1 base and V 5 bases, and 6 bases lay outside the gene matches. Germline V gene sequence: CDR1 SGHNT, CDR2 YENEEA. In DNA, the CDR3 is TGTGCCAGCAGCCCGGGACTATCTCGCACAGATACGCAGTATTTT. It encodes CASSPGLSRTDTQYF.

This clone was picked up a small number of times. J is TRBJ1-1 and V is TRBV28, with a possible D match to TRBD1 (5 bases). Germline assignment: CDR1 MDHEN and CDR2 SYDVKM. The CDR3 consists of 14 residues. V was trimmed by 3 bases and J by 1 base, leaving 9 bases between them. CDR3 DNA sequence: TGTGCCAGCAGTTTCCGGGGACCGAACACTGAAGCTTTCTTT. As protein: CASSFRGPNTEAFF.

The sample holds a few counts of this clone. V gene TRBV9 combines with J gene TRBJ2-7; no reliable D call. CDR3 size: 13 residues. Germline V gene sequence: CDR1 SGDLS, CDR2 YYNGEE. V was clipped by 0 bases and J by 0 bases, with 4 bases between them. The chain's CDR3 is CASSVDSSYEQYF. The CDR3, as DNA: TGTGCCAGCAGCGTAGACAGCTCCTACGAGCAGTACTTC.

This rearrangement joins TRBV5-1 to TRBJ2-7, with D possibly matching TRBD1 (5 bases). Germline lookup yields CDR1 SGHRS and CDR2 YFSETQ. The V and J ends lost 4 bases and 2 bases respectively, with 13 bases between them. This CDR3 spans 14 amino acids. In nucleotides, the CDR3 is TGCGCCAGCAGCCCCCATTCAGGGACCTACGAGCAGTACTTC. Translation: CASSPHSGTYEQYF.

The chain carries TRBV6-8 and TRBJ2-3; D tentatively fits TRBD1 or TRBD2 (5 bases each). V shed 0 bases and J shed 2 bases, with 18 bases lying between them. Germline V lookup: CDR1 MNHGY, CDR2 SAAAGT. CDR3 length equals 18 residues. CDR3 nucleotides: TGTGCCAGCAGTTACTCGTCGGCGGGCGCAGGGCACACAGATACGCAGTATTTT. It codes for CASSYSSAGAGHTDTQYF.